Here is one T cell receptor beta chain with its context. What it binds is not known. This specimen belongs to a study of T cells in Graves' hyperthyroidism and ophthalmopathy. Study-level results: Model predictions of ophthalmopathy came a median approximately 6 months before onset.

No progression to ophthalmopathy during 18 months of follow-up defined stable disease. Researchers barred patients who had uncontrolled infection, other autoimmune disease, pregnancy or lactation. For the diagnoses, clinical symptoms, serum thyroxine and TRAb, thyroid ultrasound and orbital computed tomography were used. TCR beta CDR3 sequences were amplified from RNA transcripts. First-round RT-PCR with HTBI primers amplified the TCR CDR3 region. A single record per CDR3 protein comes from TCRdb applying MiXCR to the multiplex PCR reads. The sample holds 450,000 to 700,000 distinct CDR3 sequences, roughly 46% seen once. The CDR3 has 14 residues. The ends lost 5 bases at V and 2 bases at J; junction bases unmatched: 4.

The chain carries TRBV12-3 or TRBV12-4 and TRBJ2-7; TRBD1 aligns across 9 bases. This receptor was taken from a woman aged 18-29 years with Graves' hyperthyroidism. Sequences were obtained from peripheral blood or thyroid tissue (not recorded which). CDR3 residues: CASSQTGGTYEQYF. The CDR3 region has the DNA TGTGCCAGCAGTCAGACAGGGGGAACCTACGAGCAGTACTTC.